The TCR beta chain described here comes from a study of Graves' ophthalmopathy and Graves' hyperthyroidism. V was pared by 4 bases and J by 10 bases, with 26 bases between. CDR3 length: 17 amino acids. The germline V gene has CDR1 DFQATT and CDR2 SNEGSKA (reference sequence). As the template, RNA transcripts were used to amplify TCR beta CDR3 regions. The workflow started with a first-round RT-PCR run with HTBI primers and then moved on to a second-round multiplex PCR. TCRdb itself ran the multiplex PCR reads through MiXCR, one entry per CDR3 protein. Here the sample spans 680,000 or so distinct CDR3 sequences, over 20% being singletons.

The origin of this receptor is a woman aged 18-29 years with stable Graves' hyperthyroidism. Some clones in this sample may be carry-over from other donors' samples. This chain links TRBV20-1 with TRBJ1-6; the D gene is possibly TRBD1 (6 bases). The sequencing input was peripheral blood. CDR3 nucleotides: TGCAGTGCTATGGGGGGTTTTTCAGGGGAGATAGGCTCACCCCTCCACTTT. Residues: CSAMGGFSGEIGSPLHF.